Below are 30 T cell receptor beta chains sequenced from a single sample in a study of cytomegalovirus exposure and HLA in healthy donors (dated by TCRdb to about 2017). Library creation used the immunoSEQ multiplex PCR assay. A mixture of 60 forward primers for TCR Vbeta segments and 13 reverse primers for TCR Jbeta segments was used in the multiplex PCR. Here the immuneACCESS table is served through TCRdb, limited to in-frame sequences with V and J called. Missing clones are a known gap in these copies; in checked studies unresolved V genes cover under half, and the rest lacks a known reason. This sample has roughly 170,000 clones in its table, and 70% to 90% of those were observed once. The ten largest clones represent around 0.8% of the sample. Source material: PBMCs. Every receptor here comes from a woman younger than 35 in good health and CMV-seronegative.

The chain has TRBV12-2 and TRBJ2-3; TRBD2 is taken as the D call from the table, unchecked against the DNA. TRBV12-2 is a pseudogene. CDR3 size: 16 residues. The chain's CDR3 is CASRLARTSSTDTQYF. The CDR3 nucleotides are TGTGCAAGTCGCTTAGCCCGGACTAGCAGCACAGATACGCAGTATTTT.

The chain recombines TRBV5-1 with TRBJ2-2; 10 bases line up with TRBD1. Looked up from germline, CDR1 is SGHRS and CDR2 is YFSETQ. The CDR3 consists of 19 residues. J gave up 7 bases and V 3 bases, and 18 bases lay outside the gene matches. The chain's CDR3 is CASSSAPSGTGERHGELFF. DNA of the CDR3: TGCGCCAGCAGCTCAGCGCCCTCCGGGACAGGGGAGAGGCACGGGGAGCTGTTTTTT.

At least ten counts were recorded for this clone. This chain links TRBV4-2 with TRBJ2-2; D is possibly TRBD2 (5 bases). The ends were cut back, 4 bases at V and 7 bases at J, with 19 bases in the middle. The germline gives CDR1 LGHNA, CDR2 YNFKEQ. The CDR3 loop spans 16 amino acids. The CDR3 protein is CASSPRIDLEVGELFF. In DNA form, the CDR3 reads TGTGCCAGCAGCCCAAGGATTGATTTGGAGGTCGGGGAGCTGTTTTTT.

V and J are TRBV6-5 and TRBJ1-4; 7 bases line up with TRBD1. Germline CDR1 MNHEY, CDR2 SVGAGI. The CDR3 sequence is 14 residues long. Trimming at V came to 5 bases and at J to 7 bases, leaving 7 bases not matched to a gene. CDR3 region: CASSKTGSVEKLFF. The CDR3, as DNA: TGTGCCAGCAGTAAGACAGGGTCCGTTGAAAAACTGTTTTTT.

This clone came up a few times. The chain combines TRBV27 with TRBJ2-2; 9 positions agree with TRBD1. The V gene end was trimmed by 6 bases and the J gene end by 4 bases; junction bases not matched to a gene: 9. This CDR3 comprises 16 residues. The germline CDR1 and CDR2 sequences are MNHEY and SMNVEV (reference sequence). DNA for the CDR3: TGTGCCAGCAGGGACGACAGGGGGACGGGCACCGGGGAGCTGTTTTTT. As protein: CASRDDRGTGTGELFF.

V and J are TRBV7-9 and TRBJ2-1, with TRBD1 as a possible D gene (5 bases). CDR3 length: 15 residues. The ends were cut back, 5 bases at V and 8 bases at J, with 19 bases in the middle. Per germline, CDR1 SEHNR and CDR2 FQNEAQ (reference sequence). The CDR3: CASSPQGNRYDEQFF. Here the CDR3 DNA reads TGTGCCAGCAGCCCCCAGGGTAATCGTTACGATGAGCAGTTCTTC.

A few counts support this clone. Other nucleotide sequences from this sample produce the same CDR3. The genes are TRBV5-4 and TRBJ1-2; D call uncertain. The CDR3 runs 12 residues. V lost 4 bases and J lost 5, with 9 bases in between. CDR1 is SGHNT, CDR2 YYREEE, per germline (reference sequence). In DNA form, the CDR3 reads TGTGCCAGCAGCCCCAGAGGATATGGCTACACCTTC. Translation gives CASSPRGYGYTF.

The chain has TRBV15 and TRBJ2-1; 8 positions match TRBD2. The length of the CDR3 is 15 residues. The germline V gene has CDR1 LNHNV and CDR2 YYDKDF (reference sequence). V dropped 5 bases and J dropped 3; count of bases not matched to a gene: 6. In nucleotides, the CDR3 is TGTGCCACCAGCCGAATAGCGGGAAGCTACAATGAGCAGTTCTTC. Translated, it gives CATSRIAGSYNEQFF.

The chain has TRBV7-2 and TRBJ1-2; perhaps TRBD1 as D (6 bases). CDR1 is SGHTA and CDR2 is FQGNSA in the germline V gene. V shed 2 bases and J shed 6 bases, with 16 bases lying between them. The length of the CDR3 is 15 residues. The CDR3 here is CASSLRQGHLNGYTF. In nucleotides, the CDR3 is TGTGCCAGCAGCTTACGTCAGGGGCATTTGAATGGCTACACCTTC.

The chain has TRBV19 and TRBJ2-2; maybe TRBD1 (6 bases). This CDR3 comprises 15 residues. The ends were cut back, 6 bases at V and 7 bases at J, with 18 bases in the middle. CDR1 is LNHDA and CDR2 is SQIVND in the germline V gene (reference sequence). This CDR3 is CASRREQGRGGELFF. The CDR3 nucleotides read TGTGCCAGTAGAAGGGAACAGGGCCGAGGCGGGGAGCTGTTTTTT.

This clone showed up just once. Compared with germline, one end of the junction differs, possibly owing to a read error. J is TRBJ1-1 and V is TRBV5-6, with D hard to call. CDR1 is SGHDT, CDR2 YYEEEE, per germline. The CDR3 length is 14 residues. This CDR3 reads CASSLTQVNSEAFF. CDR3 nucleotides: TGTGCCAGCAGCTTGACCCAGGTGAACTCTGAAGCTTTCTTT.

The chain recombines TRBV5-1 with TRBJ1-3; TRBD1 matches 7 bases. V was clipped by 0 bases and J by 4 bases; unmatched bases: 7. CDR1 and CDR2 (germline): SGHRS, YFSETQ. This CDR3 is 16 amino acids long. As DNA, the CDR3 is TGCGCCAGCAGCTTGGACACCGGGACAGCAGGAAACACCATATATTTT. This sequence encodes CASSLDTGTAGNTIYF.

The chain carries TRBV11-3 and TRBJ2-7, with D possibly matching TRBD1 (5 bases). The germline V gene has CDR1 SGHNT and CDR2 YENEEA. The V end was cut by 1 base, the J end by 2 bases, with 9 bases between. The CDR3 is 14 amino acids. Here the CDR3 DNA reads TGTGCCAGCAGCTTAGCGCAGGGTCCCTACGAGCAGTACTTC. As protein: CASSLAQGPYEQYF. Together with reference TRBV11-3 and TRBJ2-7, the CDR3 gives the full variable domain: EAGVVQSPRYKIIEKKQPVAFWCNPISGHNTLYWYLQNLGQGPELLIRYENEEAVDDSQLPKDRFSAERLKGVDSTLKIQPAELGDSAVYLCASSLAQGPYEQYFGPGTRLTVT.

A word on this clone: The germline gene is not matched at one end of the junction; a read error may be the cause. The chain has TRBV18 and TRBJ1-4; no reliable D call. CDR3 length: 13 amino acids. Looked up from germline, CDR1 is KGHSH and CDR2 is LQKENI. The CDR3 here is CASSRGSVEELFF. The CDR3 DNA reads TGTGCCAGCTCACGAGGATCGGTTGAAGAACTGTTTTTT.

In its sample, this clone was seen once. The V gene is TRBV18, the J gene TRBJ2-7; 8 bases fit TRBD2. Per the germline V gene, CDR1 is KGHSH and CDR2 is LQKENI. The CDR3 covers 15 residues. J lost 3 bases, V lost 0 bases, and 4 bases had no gene match. CDR3 DNA: TGTGCCAGCTCACCACCGGCGGGGGGAATCTACGAGCAGTACTTC. It is translated as CASSPPAGGIYEQYF.

The rearrangement links TRBV27 to TRBJ1-4, with D uncertain. Deletions cut 6 bases from V and 0 bases from J, with 20 bases between. The CDR3 length is 18 residues. Germline V gives CDR1 MNHEY, CDR2 SMNVEV (reference sequence). The CDR3 DNA sequence: TGTGCCAGCAGCCGATCACAAAAACACAGTGCAACTAATGAAAAACTGTTTTTT. Its protein product is CASSRSQKHSATNEKLFF.

J is TRBJ1-5 and V is TRBV18; the D gene is possibly TRBD1 (6 bases). This CDR3 has 15 amino acids. In germline, CDR1 is KGHSH, CDR2 LQKENI. V lost 2 bases, J lost 4 bases, and 12 bases lay in between. CDR3 nucleotide sequence: TGTGCCAGCTCACCAAGGGCAGGGGTTAATCAGCCCCAGCATTTT. This encodes CASSPRAGVNQPQHF.

The chain uses TRBV7-3 and TRBJ2-6; D remains unclear. The CDR3 sequence is 15 residues long. Germline assignment: CDR1 SGHTA and CDR2 FQGTGA. V was trimmed by 2 bases and J by 0 bases, leaving 5 bases between them. The CDR3 DNA reads as TGTGCCAGCAGCTTAGCGTACTCTGGGGCCAACGTCCTGACTTTC. Encoded protein: CASSLAYSGANVLTF.

This CDR3 reads CAWSLSPGGSEAFF. The CDR3 DNA reads as TGTGCCTGGAGTTTGTCCCCGGGGGGGAGTGAAGCTTTCTTT. The chain combines TRBV30 with TRBJ1-1; tentatively, D is TRBD1 (5 bases). Germline V gene sequence: CDR1 GTSNPN, CDR2 SVGIG (reference sequence). The V gene lost 2 bases and the J gene lost 7 bases, with 17 bases spanning the gap. The CDR3 has 14 amino acids.

V and J are TRBV11-3 and TRBJ2-2, with 7 bases fitting TRBD1. Germline trimming cut 5 bases from V and 0 bases from J; bases unmatched to any gene: 6. The length of the CDR3 is 16 residues. Germline-derived CDR1 and CDR2 are SGHNT and YENEEA. CDR3 sequence (DNA): TGTGCCAGCAGCCCGCGTGACAGGGCGAACACCGGGGAGCTGTTTTTT. Translating it yields CASSPRDRANTGELFF.

This sequence joins TRBV6-6 and TRBJ1-2; 8 nucleotides match TRBD1. Trimming cost V 6 bases and J 3 bases; bases outside gene matches: 0. The CDR3 has 12 amino acids. Germline assignment: CDR1 MNHNY and CDR2 SVGAGI (reference sequence). The CDR3 DNA follows: TGTGCCAGCAGACAGGGGGACTATGGCTACACCTTC. Translation: CASRQGDYGYTF.

Here the CDR3 DNA reads TGTGCCAGCAGCTTGTATATAGCGGGAGGAGTCTACAATGAGCAGTTCTTC. As protein: CASSLYIAGGVYNEQFF. This chain links TRBV5-5 with TRBJ2-1; 10 nucleotides match TRBD2. Germline CDR1 reads SGHKS; CDR2 reads YYEKEE (reference sequence). CDR3 size: 17 residues. The ends lost 1 base at V and 3 bases at J; junction bases unmatched: 7.

This clone occurred once. The CDR3 region is CATRPALRGNDYYGYTF. The CDR3 region has the DNA TGTGCCACCAGACCAGCCTTACGAGGGAACGATTACTATGGCTACACCTTC. The genes are TRBV15 and TRBJ1-2, with unresolved D. The CDR3 extends over 17 amino acids. The V gene's germline CDR1 is LNHNV and CDR2 YYDKDF (reference sequence). Trimming pared 6 bases from V and 3 bases from J, leaving 23 bases between.

The table lists this clone with a count of one. The genes are TRBV5-6 and TRBJ2-1; 11 bases map to TRBD1. The germline V gene has CDR1 SGHDT and CDR2 YYEEEE. J gave up 8 bases and V 6 bases, and 7 bases lay outside the gene matches. The CDR3 contains 14 residues. CDR3 in DNA: TGTGCCAGCACACCCGGGACAGGGGGGGATGAGCAGTTCTTC. Its protein is CASTPGTGGDEQFF.

The chain employs TRBV4-2 and TRBJ2-5; 16 bases match TRBD2. The DNA end lines up better with TRBJ2-7; the J call may be wrong. The germline V gene encodes CDR1 LGHNA and CDR2 YNFKEQ. The CDR3 covers 17 residues. CDR3 sequence: CASSFGTSGRGSYEQYF. For the CDR3, the DNA is TGTGCCAGCAGCTTCGGGACTAGCGGGAGGGGTTCCTACGAGCAGTACTTC.

In its sample, this clone was seen a few times. The chain uses TRBV28 and TRBJ2-1; 7 nucleotides match TRBD1. The CDR3 is made up of 16 amino acids. V lost 2 bases and J lost 5; bases outside the gene matches: 9. Germline loops: CDR1 MDHEN, CDR2 SYDVKM. CDR3 in DNA: TGTGCCAGCAGTTTAGTACCGGGACAGAACAACAATGAGCAGTTCTTC. It encodes CASSLVPGQNNNEQFF.

This clone has a handful of counts. The chain has TRBV28 and TRBJ2-1; TRBD1 aligns across 12 bases. From germline, CDR1 is MDHEN and CDR2 SYDVKM. V gave up 9 bases and J gave up 9 bases; unmatched junction bases: 15. There are 16 residues in the CDR3. The CDR3 sequence is CASLQLPGQGAGEQFF. CDR3 nucleotides: TGTGCCAGTCTTCAACTACCGGGACAGGGGGCGGGTGAGCAGTTCTTC.

This chain joins TRBV7-9 and TRBJ1-4, with D perhaps TRBD1 (6 bases). The CDR3 is made up of 13 amino acids. CDR1 is SEHNR and CDR2 is FQNEAQ in the germline V gene (reference sequence). V was shortened by 2 bases and J by 5 bases, with 6 bases between the two germline ends. CDR3 amino acids: CASSLTGNEKLFF. For the CDR3, the DNA is TGTGCCAGCAGCTTAACAGGGAATGAAAAACTGTTTTTT.

The chain has TRBV6-5 and TRBJ1-2; 7 bases are shared with TRBD1. CDR1 is MNHEY, CDR2 SVGAGI, per germline. The J segment lost 8 bases and the V segment lost 6 bases, leaving 9 bases of the junction unmatched. The CDR3 totals 13 residues. The CDR3 DNA follows: TGTGCCAGCAGCCCCATAGGGGGCGCCGGCTACACCTTC. Residues: CASSPIGGAGYTF.

The chain couples TRBV6-1 to TRBJ1-2, with 7 bases matching TRBD1. CDR1 is MNHNS, CDR2 SASEGT, per germline. V was clipped by 5 bases and J by 2 bases; unmatched bases: 5. The CDR3 runs 14 residues. CDR3 protein: CASSSDRTNYGYTF. CDR3 nucleotides: TGTGCCAGCAGTTCGGACAGGACAAACTATGGCTACACCTTC.